This T cell receptor beta chain was retrieved from a study of shared clonotypes between healthy human individuals. Study in general: Every donor yielded three CD4 naive, three CD4 memory, two CD8 naive and one CD8 memory plate.

Trimming removed 7 bases at V and 2 bases at J, with 9 bases between. This CDR3 is built from 12 residues. Germline V lookup: CDR1 SGHDN, CDR2 FVKESK. Profiling relied on immunoSEQ multiplex PCR, and the TCRdb table lists in-frame clones only, not all of them. The sample holds a few million clones, approximately 90% seen once. The rearrangement links TRBV14 to TRBJ2-7; D unresolved. This sequence was found in a man aged 18 to 29 in good health. Some clones in this sample may be carry-over from other donors' samples. Sequences were obtained from naive CD4+ T cells from PBMCs. Subset given: CD45RA+ positively selected. CDR3 coding DNA: TGTGCCAGCACCCCGGACGCCTACGAGCAGTACTTC. Its protein is CASTPDAYEQYF.